This is a list of T cell receptor beta chains from one sample in a study of blood T cells in healthy people across ages. TCRdb reanalysed the 5' RACE reads using MiXCR and keeps one entry per CDR3 protein. This sample has roughly 650,000 distinct CDR3 sequences, with approximately 31% found just once. The specimen sequenced was blood. The receptors stem from a woman of 80 years or more in good health. CDR3s include the opening cysteine and the closing phenylalanine or tryptophan. D genes are given only for firm matches. Some rows mark clone size as missing; the rest say once, few, many or name a class of expanded clone.

v_call,d_call,clone_size,j_call,cdr3_length,cdr3_aa,cdr3_nt
TRBV5-1,-,-,TRBJ1-5,16,CASSLAGGDGNQPQHF,TGCGCCAGCAGCTTGGCAGGCGGGGATGGCAATCAGCCCCAGCATTTT
TRBV12-3/TRBV12-4,-,-,TRBJ1-6,14,CASSSGTWDSPLHF,TGTGCCAGCAGTTCCGGAACGTGGGATTCACCCCTCCACTTT
TRBV24-1,TRBD2,-,TRBJ2-1,16,CATSDSGTSGYNEQFF,TGTGCCACCAGTGATTCAGGGACTAGCGGATACAATGAGCAGTTCTTC
TRBV12-3/TRBV12-4,-,-,TRBJ2-5,14,CASSLVQTAETQYF,TGTGCCAGCAGTTTAGTACAGACCGCGGAGACCCAGTACTTC
TRBV6-2/TRBV6-3,-,-,TRBJ2-2,13,CASSLPDLGELFF,TGTGCCAGCAGTCTGCCCGACCTCGGGGAGCTGTTTTTT
TRBV9,-,few,TRBJ1-4,15,CASSVGWGSGEKLFF,TGTGCCAGCAGCGTAGGATGGGGGTCTGGTGAAAAACTGTTTTTT
TRBV12-3/TRBV12-4,TRBD1,many,TRBJ1-2,15,CASREQGVTNYGYTF,TGTGCCAGCAGGGAACAGGGGGTCACAAACTATGGCTACACCTTC
TRBV27,TRBD1,few,TRBJ2-2,16,CASSLGQGAYTGELFF,TGTGCCAGCAGTTTAGGACAGGGGGCTTACACCGGGGAGCTGTTTTTT
TRBV29-1,-,-,TRBJ2-5,13,CSVDSELYNERYF,TGCAGCGTTGACAGTGAGTTATACAATGAGCGGTACTTC
TRBV7-2,-,few,TRBJ1-6,12,CASSIVNSPLHF,TGTGCCAGCAGCATTGTTAATTCACCCCTCCACTTT
TRBV20-1,TRBD1,-,TRBJ1-5,15,CSALTGGLDNQPQHF,TGCAGTGCCTTGACAGGGGGACTTGACAATCAGCCCCAGCATTTT
TRBV30,-,many,TRBJ1-5,13,CAWSRQGNQPQHF,TGTGCCTGGAGCCGACAGGGCAATCAGCCCCAGCATTTT
TRBV20-1,-,-,TRBJ2-7,14,CSANPPRQIYEQYF,TGCAGTGCAAATCCACCGAGACAGATCTACGAGCAGTACTTC
TRBV5-1,-,many,TRBJ2-7,14,CASSPGRISYEQYF,TGCGCCAGCAGCCCGGGACGGATCTCCTACGAGCAGTACTTC
TRBV7-2,-,-,TRBJ2-2,16,CASSPRRFGTTGELFF,TGTGCCAGCAGCCCGAGGCGGTTCGGGACGACCGGGGAGCTGTTTTTT
TRBV6-4,TRBD2,-,TRBJ2-5,16,CASSSPKREPWETQYF,TGTGCCAGCAGCAGCCCAAAGCGGGAGCCGTGGGAGACCCAGTACTTC
TRBV18,TRBD1,many,TRBJ2-4,16,CASSPRDRGPKNIQYF,TGTGCCAGCTCACCGCGGGACAGGGGACCCAAAAACATTCAGTACTTC
TRBV14,-,-,TRBJ2-7,13,CAISEAESYEQYF,TGTGCCATCAGTGAGGCAGAGAGCTACGAGCAGTACTTC
TRBV10-3,-,many,TRBJ2-6,14,CAISRFSGANVLTF,TGTGCCATCTCCAGGTTCTCTGGGGCCAACGTCCTGACTTTC
TRBV25-1,TRBD1,-,TRBJ2-3,15,CASRPTQGVTDTQYF,TGTGCCAGCAGACCCACGCAGGGGGTTACAGATACGCAGTATTTT
TRBV20-1,-,few,TRBJ1-5,13,CSARSGLDQPQHF,TGCAGTGCTAGGTCAGGGCTCGATCAGCCCCAGCATTTT
TRBV18,TRBD1,few,TRBJ2-1,14,CASARDRLRNEQFF,TGTGCCAGCGCCCGGGACAGATTAAGGAATGAGCAGTTCTTC
TRBV20-1,-,-,TRBJ2-3,14,CSAATRDITDTQYF,TGCAGTGCTGCGACTAGGGACATCACAGATACGCAGTATTTT
TRBV29-1,-,-,TRBJ2-1,17,CSVELGDSDGGLDEQFF,TGCAGCGTTGAATTGGGGGATAGTGACGGGGGATTGGATGAGCAGTTCTTC
TRBV5-1,-,-,TRBJ1-5,14,CASSLDGENQPQHF,TGCGCCAGCAGCTTAGACGGAGAAAATCAGCCCCAGCATTTT
TRBV7-2,TRBD1,many,TRBJ2-3,16,CASSLVGRGRPDTQYF,TGTGCCAGCAGCTTAGTTGGCAGGGGGCGACCAGATACGCAGTATTTT
TRBV27,-,many,TRBJ1-5,14,CASSSGTHNQPQHF,TGTGCCAGCAGTTCGGGCACACACAATCAGCCCCAGCATTTT
TRBV3-1,-,many,TRBJ2-7,13,CASSRKGTYEQYF,TGTGCCAGCAGCCGGAAAGGAACCTACGAGCAGTACTTC
TRBV13,TRBD2,few,TRBJ2-7,14,CASSGGLAPYEQYF,TGTGCCAGCAGCGGGGGACTAGCTCCCTACGAGCAGTACTTC
TRBV7-2,-,many,TRBJ2-7,13,CASSLDPGYEQYF,TGTGCCAGCAGCTTAGATCCGGGCTACGAGCAGTACTTC